This TCR beta chain was identified during a study of control samples from healthy donors and cancer patients. The trim removed 6 bases at V and 1 base at J, leaving 11 bases unmatched. Germline V CDR1 and CDR2: SGHDT, YYEEEE. The CDR3 covers 16 residues. This clone is a singleton in its sample. Here immunoSEQ multiplex PCR was the method, and the copy in TCRdb shows in-frame clones only, minus some. Among 160,000 or so clones listed, about 93% were seen once. The chain uses TRBV5-6 and TRBJ2-5, with 8 bases identical to TRBD2. Sequences were obtained from blood. The receptor was derived from a man aged 50-59 years in good health. As DNA, the CDR3 is TGTGCCAGCAACGAACTAGCGGAGGACACCCAAGAGACCCAGTACTTC. Its translation is CASNELAEDTQETQYF.